This T cell receptor beta chain was found in a study of graft-versus-host responses after intestinal transplantation. The wider study: Each transplant was multivisceral, liver-intestinal, or isolated intestinal. Uniformly, recipients were administered anti-thymocyte globulin induction with subsequent tacrolimus and steroids for around three years.

This CDR3 comprises 14 residues. V was shortened by 4 bases and J by 2 bases, with 9 bases between the two germline ends. CDR1 and CDR2 (germline): MGHRA, YSYEKL. A remark on this clone: Its antigen is not identified.

The protocol was immunoSEQ multiplex PCR, while the TCRdb copy is restricted to in-frame clones and leaves out a portion. The data contain around 36,000 clones, roughly 95% of them singletons. Points from the study as a whole: Graft-donor T cell macrochimerism in patients accompanied high graft-versus-host to host-versus-graft clonal ratios in allografts. GvH clones occurred in recipient marrow; some first appeared in ileum or blood.

V and J are TRBV4-1 and TRBJ1-3, with D unresolved. The sequence derives from a human donor who was the organ donor for an intestinal transplant. The sample here was unstimulated CD8+ T cells sorted from spleen or lymph node cells, taken before transplant. CDR3 bases: TGCGCCAGCAGCCCGCACGGGGCTGGAAACACCATATATTTT. It codes for CASSPHGAGNTIYF.